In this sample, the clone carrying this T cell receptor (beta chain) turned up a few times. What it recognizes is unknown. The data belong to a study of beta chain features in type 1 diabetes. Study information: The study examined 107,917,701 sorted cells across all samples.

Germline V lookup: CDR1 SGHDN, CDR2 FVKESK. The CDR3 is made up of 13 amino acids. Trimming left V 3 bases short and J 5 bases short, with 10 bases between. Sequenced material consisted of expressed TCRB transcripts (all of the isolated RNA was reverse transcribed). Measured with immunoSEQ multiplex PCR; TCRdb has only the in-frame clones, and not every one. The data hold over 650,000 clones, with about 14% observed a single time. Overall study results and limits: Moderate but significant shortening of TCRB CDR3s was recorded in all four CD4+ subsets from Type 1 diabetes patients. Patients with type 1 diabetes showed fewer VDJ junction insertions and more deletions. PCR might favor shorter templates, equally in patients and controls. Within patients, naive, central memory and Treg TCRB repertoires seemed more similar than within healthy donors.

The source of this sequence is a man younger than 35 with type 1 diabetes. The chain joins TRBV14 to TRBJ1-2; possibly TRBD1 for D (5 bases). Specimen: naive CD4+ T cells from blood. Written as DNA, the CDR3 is TGTGCCAGCAGCCAGGTCAGGGCATATGGCTACACCTTC. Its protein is CASSQVRAYGYTF.